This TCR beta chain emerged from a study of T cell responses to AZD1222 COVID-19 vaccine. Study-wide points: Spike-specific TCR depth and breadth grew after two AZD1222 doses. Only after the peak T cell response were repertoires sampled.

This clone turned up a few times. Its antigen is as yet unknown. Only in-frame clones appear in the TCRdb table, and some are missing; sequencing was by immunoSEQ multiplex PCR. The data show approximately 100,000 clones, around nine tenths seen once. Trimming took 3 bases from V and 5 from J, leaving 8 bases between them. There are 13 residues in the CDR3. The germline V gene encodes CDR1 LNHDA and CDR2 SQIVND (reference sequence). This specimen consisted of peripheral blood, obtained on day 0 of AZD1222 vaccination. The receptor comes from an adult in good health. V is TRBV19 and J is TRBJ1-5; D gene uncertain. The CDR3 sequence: CASSIGRDQPQHF. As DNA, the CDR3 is TGTGCCAGTAGTATTGGAAGGGATCAGCCCCAGCATTTT. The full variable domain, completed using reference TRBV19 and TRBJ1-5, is DGGITQSPKYLFRKEGQNVTLSCEQNLNHDAMYWYRQDPGQGLRLIYYSQIVNDFQKGDIAEGYSVSREKKESFPLTVTSAQKNPTAFYLCASSIGRDQPQHFGDGTRLSIL.